The TCR beta chain under discussion was sequenced for a study of blood T cell repertoires in COVID-19. This CDR3 region has 16 residues. Germline CDR1 reads MDHEN; CDR2 reads SYDVKM. Trimming pared 5 bases from V and 0 bases from J, leaving 11 bases between. The protocol was immunoSEQ multiplex PCR, while the TCRdb copy is restricted to in-frame clones and leaves out a portion. The data contain about 440,000 clones, 88% of them singletons. The V and J genes are TRBV28 and TRBJ2-6, with D hard to call. The material sequenced was peripheral blood. This clonotype was sampled from a woman between 45 and 60 years old with COVID-19, enrolled during active disease. The CDR3 nucleotides are TGTGCCAGCAGTCCCAGACACCCCTCTGGGGCCAACGTCCTGACTTTC. Encoded protein: CASSPRHPSGANVLTF. The entire variable domain, with the rest obtained from reference TRBV28 and TRBJ2-6, is as follows: DVKVTQSSRYLVKRTGEKVFLECVQDMDHENMFWYRQDPGLGLRLIYFSYDVKMKEKGDIPEGYSVSREKKERFSLILESASTNQTSMYLCASSPRHPSGANVLTFGAGSRLTVL.